Following are 21 T cell receptor beta chains from one sample sequenced in a study of cytomegalovirus exposure and HLA in healthy donors. The method was immunoSEQ multiplex PCR; TCRdb's version includes in-frame clones alone and lacks a portion of them. The repertoire holds some 86,000 clones, with roughly 93% as singletons. Sequencing was done on a sample of PBMCs. Receptor source: a woman between 25 and 40 years old in good health and CMV-seronegative.

The chain has TRBV5-4 and TRBJ1-1, with D tentatively TRBD1 (5 bases). V was shortened by 5 bases and J by 1 base, with 18 bases between the two germline ends. From germline, CDR1 is SGHNT and CDR2 YYREEE (reference sequence). This CDR3 has 16 residues. CDR3 in DNA: TGTGCCAGCAGACGGGAGGGCCGGGGCTCGAACACTGAAGCTTTCTTT. Protein sequence: CASRREGRGSNTEAFF. The full variable domain, with the rest looked up from reference TRBV5-4 and TRBJ1-1, is ETGVTQSPTHLIKTRGQQVTLRCSSQSGHNTVSWYQQALGQGPQFIFQYYREEENGRGNFPPRFSGLQFPNYSSELNVNALELDDSALYLCASRREGRGSNTEAFFGQGTRLTVV.

This clone occurred a few times. This chain links TRBV19 with TRBJ2-3, with a tentative D call TRBD2 (6 bases). The germline CDR1 and CDR2 sequences are LNHDA and SQIVND (reference sequence). Trimming left V 4 bases short and J 11 bases short, with 10 bases between. The CDR3 loop spans 11 amino acids. CDR3 sequence: CASSTARGQYF. CDR3 bases: TGTGCCAGTAGTACAGCGCGGGGGCAGTATTTT.

The chain has TRBV28 and TRBJ2-7; 7 positions match TRBD1. The V segment lost 3 bases and the J segment 6 bases; nucleotides outside the gene matches: 2. Germline lookup yields CDR1 MDHEN and CDR2 SYDVKM. The CDR3 runs to 12 residues. The CDR3 sequence: CASSLNRGEQYF. CDR3 in DNA: TGTGCCAGCAGTTTGAACAGGGGCGAGCAGTACTTC.

The chain uses TRBV30 and TRBJ2-3; D possibly corresponds to TRBD1 (7 bases). V shed 4 bases and J shed 5 bases, with 19 bases lying between them. Germline CDR1 is GTSNPN and CDR2 is SVGIG (reference sequence). The CDR3 runs 15 residues. CDR3: CAWTLFRGRLDTQYF. The CDR3 DNA reads TGTGCCTGGACCCTATTCAGGGGGAGGTTAGATACGCAGTATTTT.

The J gene is TRBJ1-4, the V gene TRBV13, with no clear D. Germline CDR1 reads PRHDT; CDR2 reads FYEKMQ (reference sequence). Trimming removed 5 bases at V and 6 bases at J, with 13 bases between. This CDR3 has 14 residues. The CDR3 nucleotides read TGTGCCAGCAGCCCTTCTAGGTTGCATGAAAAACTGTTTTTT. This codes for CASSPSRLHEKLFF.

V and J are TRBV7-2 and TRBJ2-2, with 8 bases identical to TRBD2. Trimming took 1 base from V and 1 from J; bases not matched to a gene: 2. CDR1 and CDR2 (germline): SGHTA, FQGNSA. The CDR3 totals 16 residues. CDR3 DNA: TGTGCCAGCAGCTTAGTAGCGGGGTGGAACACCGGGGAGCTGTTTTTT. As protein: CASSLVAGWNTGELFF.

CDR3 amino acids: CASRTEINNEQFF. The CDR3 DNA follows: TGTGCCAGCAGAACAGAAATAAACAATGAGCAGTTCTTC. The chain links TRBV6-1 to TRBJ2-1; no definite D call. Between the trimmed V and J ends, which lost 6 bases and 5 bases, there was a span of 11 bases. CDR1 and CDR2 (germline): MNHNS, SASEGT. CDR3 length: 13 amino acids.

This clone was seen a single time. V gene TRBV19 combines with J gene TRBJ2-7; D is unresolved. V lost 1 base and J lost 2, with 15 bases in between. Germline lookup yields CDR1 LNHDA and CDR2 SQIVND (reference sequence). CDR3 length equals 16 residues. The CDR3 sequence: CASSIVAAPGPYEQYF. In nucleotides, the CDR3 is TGTGCCAGTAGTATAGTTGCGGCCCCGGGTCCCTACGAGCAGTACTTC.

The chain combines TRBV2 with TRBJ2-5; D is perhaps TRBD2 (7 bases). This CDR3 spans 13 amino acids. V was trimmed by 9 bases and J by 1 base, leaving 12 bases between them. Germline V CDR1 and CDR2: SNHLY, FYNNEI. Here the CDR3 reads CASGGAVQETQYF. The CDR3 DNA sequence: TGTGCCAGTGGGGGGGCCGTCCAAGAGACCCAGTACTTC.

The V gene is TRBV5-1, the J gene TRBJ2-2, with a tentative D call TRBD1 (5 bases). The germline CDR1 and CDR2 sequences are SGHRS and YFSETQ. Between the trimmed V and J ends, which lost 2 bases and 4 bases, there was a span of 9 bases. The CDR3 sequence is 14 residues long. CDR3 in DNA: TGCGCCAGCAGCTTTGACAGAATCACCGGGGAGCTGTTTTTT. Protein sequence: CASSFDRITGELFF.

The chain uses TRBV19 and TRBJ2-1; TRBD2 matches at 8 bases. The CDR3 has 17 amino acids. The V gene end was trimmed by 0 bases and the J gene end by 6 bases; junction bases not matched to a gene: 10. Germline CDR1 is LNHDA and CDR2 is SQIVND (reference sequence). CDR3: CASSIESASGRLNEQFF. CDR3 bases: TGTGCCAGTAGTATAGAATCGGCTAGCGGGCGTCTCAATGAGCAGTTCTTC.

The CDR3 loop reads CSGIGGPKNIQYF. The CDR3 DNA is TGCAGCGGAATAGGGGGACCCAAAAACATTCAGTACTTC. V gene TRBV29-1 combines with J gene TRBJ2-4; tentative D call: TRBD1 (6 bases). The length of the CDR3 is 13 residues. V shed 7 bases and J shed 2 bases, with 12 bases lying between them. The V gene's germline CDR1 is SQVTM and CDR2 ANQGSEA.

The chain joins TRBV5-6 to TRBJ1-2; 7 bases agree with TRBD1. The ends lost 2 bases at V and 8 bases at J; junction bases unmatched: 15. The V gene's germline CDR1 is SGHDT and CDR2 YYEEEE. The CDR3 extends over 16 amino acids. The CDR3 loop reads CASSLRSVEGARGYTF. In nucleotides, the CDR3 is TGTGCCAGCAGCTTACGTTCTGTGGAGGGGGCGCGAGGCTACACCTTC.

The chain joins TRBV9 to TRBJ2-6; D might be TRBD1 (5 bases). The V end lost 5 bases, the J end lost 2 bases, and 8 bases lay between the germline ends. CDR1 SGDLS and CDR2 YYNGEE come from the germline V gene. The CDR3 consists of 14 residues. CDR3 protein: CASSTRAGANVLTF. The CDR3, as DNA: TGTGCCAGCAGTACCAGGGCTGGGGCCAACGTCCTGACTTTC.

This sequence joins TRBV29-1 and TRBJ1-1, with D hard to call. The CDR3 sequence is 14 residues long. Trimming removed 5 bases from V and 4 bases from J, with 17 bases in between. Germline values: CDR1 SQVTM, CDR2 ANQGSEA. Written as DNA, the CDR3 is TGCAGCGTTCAGACGGACTTGCGGCGCACTGAAGCTTTCTTT. Its protein is CSVQTDLRRTEAFF.

The chain has TRBV28 and TRBJ2-7; tentatively, D is TRBD2 (5 bases). CDR3 length equals 18 residues. The V end lost 1 base, the J end lost 4 bases, and 23 bases lay between the germline ends. The germline CDR1 and CDR2 sequences are MDHEN and SYDVKM. For the CDR3, the DNA is TGTGCCAGCAGTTTATCCCTCCACCCTGACAAGAGGACTTACGAGCAGTACTTC. This translates into CASSLSLHPDKRTYEQYF.

This clone was observed a single time. CDR3 sequence reads: CASSFDRSSYNEQFF. CDR3 bases: TGCGCCAGCAGCTTTGACAGGTCCTCCTACAATGAGCAGTTCTTC. The chain is built from TRBV5-1 and TRBJ2-1; TRBD1 might be the D (6 bases). The CDR3 totals 15 residues. V lost 2 bases and J 0 bases, leaving 9 bases between the germline ends. Germline-derived CDR1 and CDR2 are SGHRS and YFSETQ.

The rearrangement links TRBV6-6 to TRBJ2-7; no clear D. The CDR3 consists of 13 residues. The V end lost 0 bases, the J end lost 8 bases, and 11 bases lay between the germline ends. The germline gives CDR1 MNHNY, CDR2 SVGAGI (reference sequence). The CDR3, as DNA: TGTGCCAGCAGTTACTCGGCGGATAACCAGCAGTACTTC. Translation gives CASSYSADNQQYF.

The genes are TRBV5-1 and TRBJ1-1, with 9 bases identical to TRBD1. The CDR3 has 12 amino acids. Germline trimming cut 4 bases from V and 8 bases from J; bases unmatched to any gene: 3. CDR1 and CDR2 (germline): SGHRS, YFSETQ. CDR3 DNA sequence: TGCGCCAGCAGCCTCGGACAGGGGGAAGCTTTCTTT. Translation: CASSLGQGEAFF.

The chain is built from TRBV19 and TRBJ2-7; weak D call: TRBD2 (5 bases). The CDR3 runs 14 residues. The germline V gene encodes CDR1 LNHDA and CDR2 SQIVND (reference sequence). V lost 10 bases and J 7 bases, leaving 23 bases between the germline ends. The CDR3 DNA reads as TGTGCCACCCAGTCAGGAGGTTTTACGCCGGAGCAGTACTTC. This encodes CATQSGGFTPEQYF. Drawing the rest from reference TRBV19 and TRBJ2-7, the complete variable domain is DGGITQSPKYLFRKEGQNVTLSCEQNLNHDAMYWYRQDPGQGLRLIYYSQIVNDFQKGDIAEGYSVSREKKESFPLTVTSAQKNPTAFYLCATQSGGFTPEQYFGPGTRLTVT.

The chain joins TRBV7-8 to TRBJ2-1, with TRBD2 matching over 14 bases. The germline CDR1 and CDR2 sequences are SGHVS and FQNEAQ. The CDR3 totals 17 residues. J was trimmed by 7 bases and V by 5 bases; bases with no gene match: 10. Written as DNA, the CDR3 is TGTGCCAGCAGCCTCCGACGGACTAGCGGGAGGTCGAATGAGCAGTTCTTC. Protein sequence: CASSLRRTSGRSNEQFF.